These 5 T cell receptor beta chains were sequenced from one sample in a study of cytomegalovirus exposure and HLA in healthy donors. Measured with immunoSEQ multiplex PCR; TCRdb has only the in-frame clones, and not every one. The table lists under 250,000 clones, around 90% of them singletons, with 1% to 1.2% in the top ten. Material: PBMCs. Source of these receptors: a woman between 18 and 29 years old in good health and CMV-seronegative.

Concerning this clone: At one end, the junction sequence differs from germline, possibly due to a read error. The chain couples TRBV27 to TRBJ2-3, with TRBD1 matching over 10 bases. The CDR3 extends over 16 amino acids. Germline V gene lookup returns CDR1 MNHEY and CDR2 SMNVEV (reference sequence). The CDR3 DNA reads TGTGCCAGCATTTTAACCCGGGACAGGGGAACAGATACGCAGTATTTT. This encodes CASILTRDRGTDTQYF.

The V and J genes are TRBV5-1 and TRBJ1-2; no clear D. This CDR3 comprises 14 residues. Per germline, CDR1 SGHRS and CDR2 YFSETQ. V lost 1 base, J lost 1 base, and 8 bases lay in between. The CDR3 DNA is TGCGCCAGCAGCTTGTGGGCCAGTAACTATGGCTACACCTTC. Encoded protein: CASSLWASNYGYTF.

This clone was counted once. The chain recombines TRBV12-2 with TRBJ1-1. TRBV12-2 is a pseudogene. The CDR3 has 13 residues. CDR3 sequence: CASRKGEDTEAFF. As DNA, the CDR3 is TGTGCAAGTCGCAAAGGGGAGGACACTGAAGCTTTCTTT.

The chain has TRBV11-2 and TRBJ2-5, with TRBD2 matching over 8 bases. CDR1 and CDR2 (germline): SGHAT, FQNNGV. The CDR3 covers 15 residues. V was pared by 5 bases and J by 9 bases, with 14 bases of the junction left unmatched. CDR3 coding DNA: TGTGCCAGCAGCCCCGTAGTAGCGGGACTTTCGGCCCAGTACTTC. It yields the protein CASSPVVAGLSAQYF.

CDR3 region: CASSVLLAGVGDEQFF. CDR3 nucleotides: TGTGCCAGCAGCGTCCTACTAGCGGGAGTGGGTGATGAGCAGTTCTTC. The gene calls are TRBV5-4 and TRBJ2-1; 11 bases match TRBD2. Germline CDR1 and CDR2: SGHNT and YYREEE (reference sequence). J lost 8 bases, V lost 4 bases, and 11 bases had no gene match. The CDR3 totals 16 residues.